Following are 28 T cell receptor beta chains from one sample sequenced in a study of CD8 T cells in ankylosing spondylitis. Each CDR3 protein gets one entry after TCRdb re-called the 5' RACE reads with MiXCR. Of 150,000 to 200,000 distinct CDR3 sequences in the sample, 10% to 15% were seen once. What was sequenced was blood, either unsorted or a sorted T cell fraction (not recorded which). All receptors derive from a female donor with ankylosing spondylitis or in good health (not recorded which).

There are many counts of this clonotype. This sequence joins TRBV5-1 and TRBJ1-3, with D hard to call. This CDR3 is 15 amino acids long. V lost 5 bases and J lost 0, with 12 bases in between. Germline V lookup: CDR1 SGHRS, CDR2 YFSETQ. The CDR3 reads CASRDGTASGNTIYF. The DNA for the CDR3 is TGCGCCAGCAGGGATGGAACAGCCTCTGGAAACACCATATATTTT.

The table lists this clonotype with many counts. The chain employs TRBV29-1 and TRBJ2-4; D gene unclear. Per germline, CDR1 SQVTM and CDR2 ANQGSEA. Trimming stripped 6 bases from V and 3 bases from J, with 6 bases between. The CDR3 extends over 11 amino acids. In DNA form, the CDR3 reads TGCAGCGTCTCGGTCAAAAACATTCAGTACTTC. Its translation is CSVSVKNIQYF.

This clonotype was recorded many times. The rearrangement uses TRBV12-3 or TRBV12-4 and TRBJ1-2; tentative D call: TRBD1 (6 bases). Trimming pared 8 bases from V and 0 bases from J, leaving 16 bases between. The CDR3 sequence is 15 residues long. This CDR3 is CASESSDSTNYGYTF. CDR3 coding DNA: TGTGCCAGCGAATCATCGGACAGTACTAACTATGGCTACACCTTC.

This clonotype has ten or more counts. The chain employs TRBV5-1 and TRBJ2-1, with TRBD2 matching over 8 bases. The CDR3 contains 14 residues. Per germline, CDR1 SGHRS and CDR2 YFSETQ. J was trimmed by 7 bases and V by 7 bases; bases with no gene match: 10. CDR3 sequence reads: CASANTGGGNEQFF. The CDR3 DNA sequence: TGCGCCAGCGCGAATACGGGAGGGGGGAATGAGCAGTTCTTC.

This clonotype was recorded at least ten times. The V call is TRBV4-3, the J call TRBJ2-2; no clear D. The length of the CDR3 is 15 residues. V lost 0 bases, J lost 4 bases, and 9 bases lay in between. The V gene's germline CDR1 is LGHNA and CDR2 YSLEER. The CDR3 loop is CASSQDDSITGELFF. The CDR3 region has the DNA TGCGCCAGCAGCCAAGATGACTCAATCACCGGGGAGCTGTTTTTT.

The chain recombines TRBV12-3 or TRBV12-4 with TRBJ1-4; no clear D gene. Deletions cut 3 bases from V and 0 bases from J, with 11 bases between. The CDR3 has 16 amino acids. CDR3 protein: CASSFGHGATNEKLFF. CDR3 bases: TGTGCCAGCAGTTTTGGGCACGGTGCAACTAATGAAAAACTGTTTTTT.

This clonotype was counted between two and nine times. CDR3 nucleotides: TGTGCCAGCAGTTTACAGGACAGGTCCTACGAGCAGTACTTC. Translated: CASSLQDRSYEQYF. The rearrangement joins TRBV27 to TRBJ2-7; 7 nucleotides align to TRBD1. Trimming took 2 bases from V and 1 from J; bases not matched to a gene: 2. Germline V gene lookup returns CDR1 MNHEY and CDR2 SMNVEV (reference sequence). The CDR3 runs 14 residues.

There are a few counts of this clonotype. The chain recombines TRBV12-3 or TRBV12-4 with TRBJ2-7; TRBD1 matches at 7 bases. The CDR3 is 14 residues long. V lost 6 bases to trimming and J lost 2 bases; unmatched junction nucleotides: 7. The CDR3 DNA reads TGTGCCAGCAGACGACAGGGTTCAGCCTACGAGCAGTACTTC. Translated, it gives CASRRQGSAYEQYF.

This clonotype was seen repeatedly, ten times or more. The chain recombines TRBV7-2 with TRBJ1-2, with D possibly being TRBD1 (5 bases). Germline V gene lookup returns CDR1 SGHTA and CDR2 FQGNSA. V was cut by 5 bases and J by 4 bases, with 8 bases left in between. CDR3 size: 12 residues. The CDR3 nucleotides read TGTGCCAGCAGCCGCGACAGCTATGGCTACACCTTC. The encoded protein is CASSRDSYGYTF. The full variable domain, rest sourced from reference TRBV7-2 and TRBJ1-2, is GAGVSQSPSNKVTEKGKDVELRCDPISGHTALYWYRQSLGQGLEFLIYFQGNSAPDKSGLPSDRFSAERTGGSVSTLTIQRTQQEDSAVYLCASSRDSYGYTFGSGTRLTVV.

This clonotype was detected ten times or more. The chain couples TRBV20-1 to TRBJ1-1, with D unresolved. CDR3 length equals 14 residues. Germline CDR1 and CDR2: DFQATT and SNEGSKA (reference sequence). V was cut by 1 base and J by 4 bases, with 13 bases left in between. The CDR3 nucleotides are TGCAGTGCTAGAGGGAAGGGATCGGGCACTGAAGCTTTCTTT. It codes for CSARGKGSGTEAFF.

At least ten counts were recorded for this clonotype. The gene calls are TRBV6-1 and TRBJ2-3; 8 positions match TRBD1. Germline loops: CDR1 MNHNS, CDR2 SASEGT. The CDR3 contains 14 residues. Trimming cost V 3 bases and J 1 base; bases outside gene matches: 0. The DNA of the CDR3 is TGTGCCAGCAGTGACAGGGGGCGCACAGATACGCAGTATTTT. It is translated as CASSDRGRTDTQYF.

There are many counts of this clonotype. The V call is TRBV6-5, the J call TRBJ2-1; D remains ambiguous. The CDR3 has 11 amino acids. CDR1 MNHEY and CDR2 SVGAGI come from the germline V gene. Trimming pared 5 bases from V and 13 bases from J, leaving 12 bases between. CDR3 nucleotides: TGTGCCAGCAGTGATCGGAGTATCCAGTTCTTC. It codes for CASSDRSIQFF.

This clonotype was observed at least ten times. V usage is TRBV29-1 and J usage is TRBJ1-1, with TRBD1 as a possible D gene (5 bases). The germline V gene has CDR1 SQVTM and CDR2 ANQGSEA. V was shortened by 4 bases and J by 0 bases, with 15 bases between the two germline ends. The CDR3 has 15 residues. The CDR3 loop reads CSVVFARGMNTEAFF. CDR3 in DNA: TGCAGCGTTGTCTTTGCTAGGGGAATGAACACTGAAGCTTTCTTT.

In this sample, this clonotype turned up many times. This chain uses TRBV20-1 with TRBJ2-7; TRBD1 agrees at 7 bases. Per germline, CDR1 DFQATT and CDR2 SNEGSKA (reference sequence). The CDR3 covers 14 residues. V lost 1 base and J lost 3; bases outside the gene matches: 6. CDR3 in amino acids: CSARADREYYEQYF. CDR3 DNA: TGCAGTGCTAGAGCCGACAGGGAGTACTACGAGCAGTACTTC.

Notes on this clonotype: A read error may be the cause here, since a much bigger clone is one base away. For the CDR3, the DNA is TGTGCCACCAGCAGACCAGACAGGGAGGTCGAAGCTTTCTTT. This translates into CATSRPDREVEAFF. V usage is TRBV15 and J usage is TRBJ1-1, with 7 bases fitting TRBD1. Germline V gene data show CDR1 as LNHNV and CDR2 as YYDKDF (reference sequence). The CDR3 consists of 14 residues. Trimming removed 2 bases from V and 8 bases from J; junction bases left unmatched: 8.

The chain couples TRBV20-1 to TRBJ2-3, with D hard to call. CDR3 length: 16 residues. In germline, CDR1 is DFQATT, CDR2 SNEGSKA (reference sequence). The germline V and J ends were trimmed by 5 bases and 2 bases, with 20 bases remaining between them. The CDR3 protein is CSAGKRPETYTDTQYF. The CDR3 DNA reads as TGCAGTGCTGGAAAACGGCCCGAGACCTACACAGATACGCAGTATTTT.

This clonotype has only a few counts. This chain joins TRBV7-2 and TRBJ2-7, with TRBD1 matching over 9 bases. The CDR3 is made up of 15 amino acids. Per germline, CDR1 SGHTA and CDR2 FQGNSA. The ends lost 5 bases at V and 3 bases at J; junction bases unmatched: 8. CDR3 protein: CASSVTGTGLYEQYF. CDR3 bases: TGTGCCAGCAGCGTAACCGGGACAGGGCTCTACGAGCAGTACTTC. The full variable domain, completed using reference TRBV7-2 and TRBJ2-7, is GAGVSQSPSNKVTEKGKDVELRCDPISGHTALYWYRQSLGQGLEFLIYFQGNSAPDKSGLPSDRFSAERTGGSVSTLTIQRTQQEDSAVYLCASSVTGTGLYEQYFGPGTRLTVT.

About this clonotype: This could be a read error, since a much larger clone is one nucleotide away. The chain combines TRBV5-1 with TRBJ2-2; no definite D call. The CDR3 totals 14 residues. Germline CDR1 reads SGHRS; CDR2 reads YFSETQ. CDR3 region: CTSSLVFAQGELFF. Here the CDR3 DNA reads TGCACCAGCAGCTTGGTTTTTGCACAAGGGGAGCTGTTTTTT.

This clonotype was observed at least ten times. The rearrangement joins TRBV20-1 to TRBJ2-1; the D is unclear. The CDR3 contains 14 residues. Germline V gene data show CDR1 as DFQATT and CDR2 as SNEGSKA (reference sequence). V was cut by 5 bases and J by 4 bases, with 15 bases left in between. In DNA, the CDR3 is TGCAGTGCTGCTAATAACCTGGGATACAATGAGCAGTTCTTC. This encodes CSAANNLGYNEQFF.

With respect to this clonotype: With a much larger clone just one base away, this may be a read error. The chain is built from TRBV5-1 and TRBJ1-1, with no clear D. The V gene's germline CDR1 is SGHRS and CDR2 YFSETQ. Trimming took off 0 bases at V and 5 bases at J, with 11 bases between the two ends. The CDR3 has 14 residues. The CDR3 DNA is TGCGCCAGCAGCTTGGCCGGGCGGCAAACTGAAGCTTTCTTT. It encodes CASSLAGRQTEAFF. The whole variable domain, filled in from reference TRBV5-1 and TRBJ1-1, reads KAGVTQTPRYLIKTRGQQVTLSCSPISGHRSVSWYQQTPGQGLQFLFEYFSETQRNKGNFPGRFSGRQFSNSRSEMNVSTLELGDSALYLCASSLAGRQTEAFFGQGTRLTVV.

This clonotype has a count of ten or more. The CDR3 region has the DNA TGCGCCAGCAGACCAGCGGGAGACCACAATGAGCAGTTCTTC. Translating gives CASRPAGDHNEQFF. J is TRBJ2-1 and V is TRBV5-1, with 8 bases aligning to TRBD2. J gave up 5 bases and V 5 bases, and 6 bases lay outside the gene matches. This CDR3 comprises 14 residues. Germline assignment: CDR1 SGHRS and CDR2 YFSETQ.

V and J are TRBV29-1 and TRBJ1-1; 8 bases align to TRBD1. Trimming at V came to 6 bases and at J to 1 base, leaving 4 bases not matched to a gene. CDR3 length equals 13 residues. Germline loops: CDR1 SQVTM, CDR2 ANQGSEA. This chain's CDR3 is CSVTGGANTEAFF. The CDR3 region has the DNA TGCAGCGTCACAGGGGGTGCGAACACTGAAGCTTTCTTT.

A word on this clonotype: This may be a read error, as it is one base from a much larger clone. CDR3: CANSFWNSGANVLTF. DNA for the CDR3: TGTGCCAACAGTTTTTGGAACTCTGGGGCCAACGTCCTGACTTTC. This rearrangement joins TRBV12-3 or TRBV12-4 to TRBJ2-6; D is ambiguous. CDR3 size: 15 residues.

A remark on this clonotype: A much more abundant neighbour one base away suggests this may be a read error. The chain links TRBV18 to TRBJ1-3; D not certain. CDR1 is KGHSH, CDR2 LQKENI, per germline. The CDR3 is 15 amino acids. CDR3 nucleotides: TGTGCCAGCTCAGCGGGAGAAAACTCTGGAAACACCACATATTTT. Translation gives CASSAGENSGNTTYF.

This clonotype was recorded once. Being one base from a much bigger clone, this may be a read error. The chain uses TRBV9 and TRBJ1-1; 8 positions agree with TRBD1. V lost 5 bases to trimming and J lost 1 base; unmatched junction nucleotides: 1. The CDR3 has 13 amino acids. Germline CDR1 and CDR2: SGDLS and YYNGEE. The CDR3 is CASRTGENTEAFF. CDR3 nucleotide sequence: TGTGCCAGCAGGACAGGGGAGAACACTGAAGCTTTCTTT.

In its sample, this clonotype was seen many times. The chain links TRBV7-9 to TRBJ2-1, with 9 bases identical to TRBD2. CDR1 and CDR2 from the germline V gene are SEHNR and FQNEAQ (reference sequence). V lost 1 base, J lost 8 bases, and 3 bases stayed unmatched. CDR3 length equals 14 residues. CDR3 coding DNA: TGTGCCAGCAGCTTAGGTGCGGGAGGGGATGAGCAGTTCTTC. Translation gives CASSLGAGGDEQFF.

This clonotype was counted many times. This chain links TRBV12-3 or TRBV12-4 with TRBJ1-5; 8 bases match TRBD1. This CDR3 comprises 14 residues. V dropped 5 bases and J dropped 8; count of bases not matched to a gene: 8. The CDR3 DNA is TGTGCCAGCAGTCCTCAGGGGGCTCAGGAGCCCCAGCATTTT. This translates into CASSPQGAQEPQHF.

This clonotype was counted at least ten times. The rearrangement uses TRBV20-1 and TRBJ2-5, with D possibly matching TRBD1 (6 bases). The CDR3 has 12 amino acids. V lost 1 base, J lost 5 bases, and 8 bases lay in between. The germline V gene encodes CDR1 DFQATT and CDR2 SNEGSKA (reference sequence). CDR3 residues: CSARGTGETQYF. DNA for the CDR3: TGCAGTGCTAGAGGTACAGGGGAGACCCAGTACTTC.